These T cell receptor beta chains were read from a single sample in a study of blood T cell repertoires in COVID-19. Assay used: immunoSEQ multiplex PCR; TCRdb lists only in-frame clones, some missing. The sample lists approximately 32,000 clones, around nine tenths seen once, with around 15% in the top ten. Source material: peripheral blood. These TCRs come from a man aged 55 to 70 with active COVID-19. Both conserved end residues are part of each CDR3. D genes are given only for firm matches. Rows may omit the clone size; those that give it use once, few, many or a size class.

TRBJ1-3,TRBD1,NA,TRBV18,17,TGTGCCAGCTCGCCAGGACAGGGACCCAGCTCTGGAAACACCATATATTTT,CASSPGQGPSSGNTIYF
TRBJ2-1,NA,NA,TRBV7-3,15,TGTGCCAGCAGCTCTTTTAGCGGTGCTTACAATGAGCAGTTCTTC,CASSSFSGAYNEQFF
TRBJ2-3,TRBD2,NA,TRBV7-2,14,TGTGCCAGCAGCTGGGCGGGACTAGCAGATACGCAGTATTTT,CASSWAGLADTQYF
TRBJ2-1,NA,NA,TRBV19,14,TGTGCCAGTAGTAAGTCCCCGGGGGAGAATGAGCAGTTCTTC,CASSKSPGENEQFF
TRBJ1-2,NA,NA,TRBV29-1,13,TGCAGCGCCAAGGGGAAGGGGGTGGATGGCTACACCTTC,CSAKGKGVDGYTF
TRBJ2-3,NA,NA,TRBV19,14,TGTGCCAGTAGTATGGGTCGATGGGCGGATACGCAGTATTTT,CASSMGRWADTQYF
TRBJ1-1,TRBD1,NA,TRBV3-1/TRBV3-2,13,TGTGCCAGCAGTGACAGGGGGAACACTGAAGCTTTCTTT,CASSDRGNTEAFF
TRBJ2-4,TRBD2,NA,TRBV9,15,TGTGCCAGCAGCATAGGGGTAAGCGGGAGTCACATTCAGTACTTC,CASSIGVSGSHIQYF
TRBJ1-1,NA,NA,TRBV19,13,TGTGCCAGTAGTGCTACCATGAACACTGAAGCTTTCTTT,CASSATMNTEAFF
TRBJ2-3,TRBD1,NA,TRBV7-9,14,TGTGCCAGCAGCGGGACAGGGAGCACAGATACGCAGTATTTT,CASSGTGSTDTQYF
TRBJ2-5,NA,NA,TRBV4-3,16,TGCGCCAGCAGCCAGGGAGGGACAGGCCGCCAAGAGACCCAGTACTTC,CASSQGGTGRQETQYF
TRBJ2-2,NA,NA,TRBV11-3,13,TGTGCCAGCAGTTTCAGGGGAACCGGGGAGCTGTTTTTT,CASSFRGTGELFF
TRBJ2-3,NA,NA,TRBV18,13,TGTGCCAGCTCACCAATTAATGCAGATACGCAGTATTTT,CASSPINADTQYF
TRBJ2-2,NA,NA,TRBV9,12,TGTGCCAGCAGCCTCGGGGGAGGGGAGCTGTTTTTT,CASSLGGGELFF
TRBJ1-2,TRBD1,NA,TRBV30,14,TGTGCCTGGAGTGTAGTTGGTACAGGGGGAGGCTACACCTTC,CAWSVVGTGGGYTF
TRBJ1-3,NA,NA,TRBV7-2,15,TGTGCCAGCAGTACTTTTCAGGGAAGTGGAAACACCATATATTTT,CASSTFQGSGNTIYF
TRBJ1-5,NA,NA,TRBV5-8,15,TGTGCCAGCAGCTCGAAACCGCAGGGAAATCAGCCCCAGCATTTT,CASSSKPQGNQPQHF
TRBJ2-7,TRBD1,NA,TRBV9,18,TGTGCCAGCAGCAGAGGGGGACAGGGGAATCCATCGTCCTACGAGCAGTACTTC,CASSRGGQGNPSSYEQYF
TRBJ1-4,NA,NA,TRBV9,13,TGTGCCAGCAGCTCCGGGATGAATGAAAAACTGTTTTTT,CASSSGMNEKLFF
TRBJ1-1,NA,NA,TRBV7-2,16,TGTGCCAGCAGCTTAGCGTTTCTCTCCGGGAACACTGAAGCTTTCTTT,CASSLAFLSGNTEAFF
TRBJ2-3,TRBD1,NA,TRBV7-9,13,TGTGCCAGCAGCACCGGGACAGGGAATACGCAGTATTTT,CASSTGTGNTQYF
TRBJ2-6,TRBD2,once,TRBV27,20,TGTGCCAGCAGTTTATCCCCCCGACTAGCGGGGAGCCCTGGGGCCAACGTCCTGACTTTC,CASSLSPRLAGSPGANVLTF
TRBJ2-3,NA,NA,TRBV21-1,16,TGTGCCAGCAGCAAAAACGCGGGAGGCTCCACAGATACGCAGTATTTT,CASSKNAGGSTDTQYF
TRBJ2-1,TRBD1,NA,TRBV5-4,15,TGTGCCAGCAGCCCAGACCGGGACAGGGCTCATGAGCAGTTCTTC,CASSPDRDRAHEQFF
TRBJ1-1,TRBD1,NA,TRBV6-2/TRBV6-3,13,TGTGCCAGCAGCCAGACAGGGTTAACTGAAGCTTTCTTT,CASSQTGLTEAFF
TRBJ2-3,NA,NA,TRBV11-2,15,TGTGCCAGCAGCTTAGATAGGGGGACCCGAGATACGCAGTATTTT,CASSLDRGTRDTQYF
TRBJ2-5,TRBD2,NA,TRBV3-1/TRBV3-2,15,TGTGCCAGCAGCCCGAGCGGGGGGGCCCAAGAGACCCAGTACTTC,CASSPSGGAQETQYF
TRBJ2-7,TRBD2,NA,TRBV4-3,15,TGCGCCAGCAGCCTACACGGGCTAGCGGGCTACGAGCAGTACTTC,CASSLHGLAGYEQYF
TRBJ2-5,TRBD2,NA,TRBV7-2,15,TGTGCCAGCAGTCTCGGACTAGACCTTAGTGAGACCCAGTACTTC,CASSLGLDLSETQYF
TRBJ1-4,NA,once,TRBV14,14,TGTGCCAGCAGCCAACTGGGGGCGGATGAAAAACTGTTTTTT,CASSQLGADEKLFF
TRBJ2-1,NA,NA,TRBV5-4,15,TGTGCCAGCAGCGTGGACGGGAGCTCCTACAATGAGCAGTTCTTC,CASSVDGSSYNEQFF
TRBJ1-2,NA,NA,TRBV18,14,TGTGCCAGCTCACCGGACGGGACTAACTATGGCTACACCTTC,CASSPDGTNYGYTF
TRBJ2-1,NA,once,TRBV7-3,12,TGTGCCAGCAGCTCCCAGGGAAATGAGCAGTTCTTC,CASSSQGNEQFF
TRBJ2-1,TRBD2,NA,TRBV11-1,15,TGTGCCAGCAGCTTCGCTAGCGGGGGGGCGGATGAGCAGTTCTTC,CASSFASGGADEQFF
TRBJ1-5,TRBD1,NA,TRBV30,15,TGTGCCTGGAATTCCGGGACAGGGGAAGTTCAGCCCCAGCATTTT,CAWNSGTGEVQPQHF
TRBJ2-7,NA,NA,TRBV6-1,14,TGTGCCAGCAGTGACGAGATTCCTCCCTACGAGCAGTACTTC,CASSDEIPPYEQYF
TRBJ1-6,NA,NA,TRBV27,17,TGTGCCAGCAGTCCTCCACAGTATAGCTCCTATAATTCACCCCTCCACTTT,CASSPPQYSSYNSPLHF
TRBJ1-1,NA,few,TRBV7-2,13,TGTGCCAGCAGCTTGTGGTTGGGGCCAGAAGCTTTCTTT,CASSLWLGPEAFF
TRBJ2-3,TRBD2,once,TRBV7-8,16,TGTGCCAGCAGCTCGAGAAGACTAGCGGGCACAGATACGCAGTATTTT,CASSSRRLAGTDTQYF
TRBJ1-2,TRBD1,NA,TRBV7-3,16,TGTGCCAGCAGCTTAACCGGGTCAGGGGGGACCTATGGCTACACCTTC,CASSLTGSGGTYGYTF
TRBJ2-7,NA,NA,TRBV13,13,TGTGCCAGCAGCTTTATCAGAACCTACGAGCAGTACTTC,CASSFIRTYEQYF
TRBJ2-2,NA,NA,TRBV9,16,TGTGCCAGCAGCTTCTCAGGGGACCCGAACACCGGGGAGCTGTTTTTT,CASSFSGDPNTGELFF
TRBJ2-6,TRBD1,NA,TRBV6-5,16,TGTGCCAGCAGTTACCCCGGACAGGGAAGGGCCAACGTCCTGACTTTC,CASSYPGQGRANVLTF
TRBJ2-3,NA,NA,TRBV7-2,15,TGTGCCAGCAGCTTACAATCCGACCGGGGAGATACGCAGTATTTT,CASSLQSDRGDTQYF
TRBJ2-3,TRBD2,NA,TRBV4-1,15,TGCGCCAGCAGCCCGGGACTAGCGACCACAGATACGCAGTATTTT,CASSPGLATTDTQYF